The 16 T cell receptor beta chains presented below share a single source sample, sequenced in a study of shared clonotypes between healthy human individuals. Sequencing used immunoSEQ multiplex PCR; TCRdb keeps in-frame clones, though not all of them. The sample lists around 100,000 clones, less than 80% seen once, with about 25% in the top ten. Sequenced input: memory CD8+ T cells sorted from blood. The sample's subset: CD45RO+ cells pooled with CCR7-negative TemRA cells. Source of these receptors: a woman between 25 and 40 years old in good health.

This clone appeared once. V usage is TRBV25-1 and J usage is TRBJ2-3, with TRBD2 matching 8 bases. After removal of 8 bases from V and 2 bases from J, the junction contained 18 bases not matched to a gene. Germline loops: CDR1 MGHDK, CDR2 SYGVNS. The CDR3 runs to 18 residues. DNA for the CDR3: TGTGCCAGCGAACCGCGGGGGGCCAAAGGGTGGTACACAGATACGCAGTATTTT. Its translation: CASEPRGAKGWYTDTQYF.

The V call is TRBV5-1, the J call TRBJ1-3; D gene ambiguous. CDR3 length: 12 residues. Germline values: CDR1 SGHRS, CDR2 YFSETQ. V lost 7 bases and J 2 bases, leaving 7 bases between the germline ends. The CDR3: CASERPGNTIYF. The CDR3 region has the DNA TGCGCCAGCGAACGACCTGGAAACACCATATATTTT. The entire variable domain, with the rest obtained from reference TRBV5-1 and TRBJ1-3, is as follows: KAGVTQTPRYLIKTRGQQVTLSCSPISGHRSVSWYQQTPGQGLQFLFEYFSETQRNKGNFPGRFSGRQFSNSRSEMNVSTLELGDSALYLCASERPGNTIYFGEGSWLTVV.

The V gene is TRBV27, the J gene TRBJ2-7; D uncertain. The CDR3 is 17 amino acids. V was clipped by 5 bases and J by 0 bases, with 20 bases between them. The germline V gene has CDR1 MNHEY and CDR2 SMNVEV (reference sequence). DNA for the CDR3: TGTGCCAGCAGTACATACCTCTCACGATTCGACTCCTACGAGCAGTACTTC. Translated, it gives CASSTYLSRFDSYEQYF.

This chain links TRBV6-5 with TRBJ2-1; 11 bases map to TRBD2. The CDR3 extends over 15 amino acids. J was trimmed by 4 bases and V by 6 bases; bases with no gene match: 5. CDR1 and CDR2 (germline): MNHEY, SVGAGI. CDR3 sequence: CASSPGLAAYNEQFF. CDR3 DNA sequence: TGTGCCAGCAGCCCGGGACTAGCGGCATACAATGAGCAGTTCTTC.

This chain uses TRBV5-4 with TRBJ2-7; D is undetermined. The CDR3 spans 15 residues. The germline V and J ends were trimmed by 4 bases and 0 bases, with 14 bases remaining between them. The V gene's germline CDR1 is SGHNT and CDR2 YYREEE (reference sequence). CDR3 in amino acids: CASSESPSSSYEQYF. In nucleotides, the CDR3 is TGTGCCAGCAGCGAGAGCCCCTCAAGCTCCTACGAGCAGTACTTC.

The rearrangement links TRBV27 to TRBJ2-1, with no clear D. CDR3 size: 15 residues. Trimming took off 6 bases at V and 3 bases at J, with 15 bases between the two ends. The germline V gene encodes CDR1 MNHEY and CDR2 SMNVEV (reference sequence). The CDR3 protein is CASSPRIALYNEQFF. The CDR3, as DNA: TGTGCCAGCAGCCCGCGGATTGCCCTCTACAATGAGCAGTTCTTC.

V is TRBV6-8 and J is TRBJ2-3, with D unresolved. Germline loops: CDR1 MNHGY, CDR2 SAAAGT. The CDR3 spans 16 residues. V lost 0 bases and J 0 bases, leaving 10 bases between the germline ends. The CDR3, as DNA: TGTGCCAGCAGTTACTCGGTAGCTCTTAGCACAGATACGCAGTATTTT. Translated, it gives CASSYSVALSTDTQYF.

This clone has only a few counts. This chain connects TRBV27 to TRBJ2-3; 9 bases match TRBD2. CDR1 MNHEY and CDR2 SMNVEV come from the germline V gene (reference sequence). This CDR3 contains 16 residues. The ends lost 8 bases at V and 0 bases at J; junction bases unmatched: 9. This CDR3 is CASARLSGSSTDTQYF. The CDR3 DNA is TGTGCCAGCGCTCGTCTTAGCGGGAGTAGCACAGATACGCAGTATTTT.

The chain is built from TRBV7-9 and TRBJ2-7; D could derive from TRBD1 or TRBD2 (6 bases each). This CDR3 is 17 amino acids long. Germline values: CDR1 SEHNR, CDR2 FQNEAQ (reference sequence). Trimming took off 5 bases at V and 3 bases at J, with 23 bases between the two ends. The CDR3 coding sequence is TGTGCCAGCAGCCCTCAGGTCCGGGGGCCAAAGATCTACGAGCAGTACTTC. Amino acids: CASSPQVRGPKIYEQYF.

In this sample, this clone turned up a few times. The chain joins TRBV4-2 to TRBJ2-2, with D possibly being TRBD1 or TRBD2 (5 bases each). This CDR3 has 16 amino acids. Germline V gene data show CDR1 as LGHNA and CDR2 as YNFKEQ. Trimming cost V 4 bases and J 7 bases, with 19 bases left between them. The CDR3 protein is CASSPGSGDALGELFF. Written as DNA, the CDR3 is TGTGCCAGCAGCCCAGGGAGCGGAGACGCCCTCGGGGAGCTGTTTTTT.

This chain links TRBV4-2 with TRBJ2-3, with D perhaps TRBD2 (6 bases). The CDR3 loop spans 16 amino acids. CDR1 and CDR2 from the germline V gene are LGHNA and YNFKEQ. V lost 4 bases and J lost 2, with 16 bases in between. This chain's CDR3 is CASSPSTLANTDTQYF. Here the CDR3 DNA reads TGTGCCAGCAGCCCGTCGACCCTAGCGAACACAGATACGCAGTATTTT.

This clone was detected once. The rearrangement links TRBV28 to TRBJ2-1, with TRBD2 as a possible D gene (6 bases). V was shortened by 2 bases and J by 4 bases, with 9 bases between the two germline ends. The CDR3 length is 14 residues. Germline V gives CDR1 MDHEN, CDR2 SYDVKM. CDR3 nucleotides: TGTGCCAGCAGTTTACGTGGGGGGTACAATGAGCAGTTCTTC. This gives the protein CASSLRGGYNEQFF.

This clone was seen a handful of times. This chain links TRBV30 with TRBJ1-1; unclear D gene. Per germline, CDR1 GTSNPN and CDR2 SVGIG (reference sequence). V shed 0 bases and J shed 1 base, with 6 bases lying between them. CDR3 length: 13 residues. The CDR3 loop reads CAWSVIGNTEAFF. CDR3 bases: TGTGCCTGGAGTGTAATAGGGAACACTGAAGCTTTCTTT. Filled out from reference TRBV30 and TRBJ1-1, the complete variable domain reads SQTIHQWPATLVQPVGSPLSLECTVEGTSNPNLYWYRQAAGRGLQLLFYSVGIGQISSEVPQNLSASRPQDRQFILSSKKLLLSDSGFYLCAWSVIGNTEAFFGQGTRLTVV.

This clone was seen at least ten times. J is TRBJ1-5 and V is TRBV20-1; D is uncertain. The germline V gene has CDR1 DFQATT and CDR2 SNEGSKA (reference sequence). V was pared by 4 bases and J by 5 bases, with 6 bases between. The CDR3 contains 11 residues. CDR3 in DNA: TGCAGTGCTACATACGATCAGCCCCAGCATTTT. This translates into CSATYDQPQHF.

This clone was counted once. The gene calls are TRBV6-5 and TRBJ2-7; D is uncertain. This CDR3 spans 12 amino acids. Germline lookup yields CDR1 MNHEY and CDR2 SVGAGI. The CDR3 coding sequence is TGTACCGACATCGCCCCATCCTACGAGCAGTACTTC. Encoded protein: CTDIAPSYEQYF.

This clone was seen just once. The chain uses TRBV29-1 and TRBJ2-5; perhaps TRBD2 as D (6 bases). Germline CDR1 and CDR2: SQVTM and ANQGSEA. This CDR3 contains 11 residues. The V and J ends lost 7 bases and 3 bases respectively, with 9 bases between them. CDR3 in amino acids: CSGGVEETQYF. As DNA, the CDR3 is TGCAGCGGGGGGGTGGAAGAGACCCAGTACTTC.